These T cell receptor beta chains were read from a single sample in a study of a mutant IDH1 vaccine in newly diagnosed glioma. The repertoire was sequenced with immunoSEQ multiplex PCR; TCRdb's copy has only in-frame clones and lacks some. The table includes tens of thousands of clones, 70% to 90% detected once. These receptors lack a known antigen. Sequenced here: PBMCs, sampled from a glioma patient whose treatment included an IDH1 peptide vaccine. The receptors shown here come from a man in his forties with glioma. Both conserved end residues are part of each CDR3. The D gene is left open where the match is weak.

v_gene: TRBV5-6
d_gene: -
CDR3aa: CASSLGRVVYGYTF

v_gene: TRBV4-2
d_gene: TRBD2
CDR3aa: CASSQVLAGGEREQFF

v_gene: TRBV27
d_gene: -
CDR3aa: CASSFQGPPVTQETQYF

v_gene: TRBV19
d_gene: -
CDR3aa: CASRRGHRVTYEQYF

v_gene: TRBV5-1
d_gene: -
CDR3aa: CASRTVTDTQYF

v_gene: TRBV2
d_gene: -
CDR3aa: CASSQNTNQPQHF

v_gene: TRBV4-2
d_gene: -
CDR3aa: CASSQGGNSYNEQFF

v_gene: TRBV7-2
d_gene: -
CDR3aa: CASSLGGVGNQPQHF

v_gene: TRBV2
d_gene: -
CDR3aa: CALIEGVSYNEQFF

v_gene: TRBV9
d_gene: TRBD2
CDR3aa: CASSVYPSGTYEQYF

v_gene: TRBV5-1
d_gene: -
CDR3aa: CASSFTQGSYEQYF

v_gene: TRBV18
d_gene: TRBD1
CDR3aa: CASSSIVRGLSGNTIYF

v_gene: TRBV7-2
d_gene: TRBD2
CDR3aa: CASSLVAGGRVEQFF

v_gene: TRBV28
d_gene: -
CDR3aa: CASSALGTGEKLFF

v_gene: TRBV20-1
d_gene: -
CDR3aa: CSASWETQYF

v_gene: TRBV6-1
d_gene: -
CDR3aa: CASSGLGGGYGYTF

v_gene: TRBV18
d_gene: -
CDR3aa: CASSPGQDTEAFF